These 21 T cell receptor beta chains originate from one sample sequenced in a study of blood T cell repertoires in COVID-19. Measured with immunoSEQ multiplex PCR; TCRdb has only the in-frame clones, and not every one. The sample shows 150,000 to 180,000 clones, approximately 85% of them seen only once. Specimen: peripheral blood. These receptors were obtained from a man in his fifties or sixties with COVID-19, enrolled during active disease.

The V call is TRBV4-1, the J call TRBJ1-4, with TRBD1 as a possible D gene (5 bases). Trimming took 1 base from V and 3 from J, leaving 15 bases between them. The CDR3 length is 17 residues. Germline-derived CDR1 and CDR2 are MGHRA and YSYEKL. The DNA of the CDR3 is TGCGCCAGCAGCCAAGCCGGAATCGTGACAGCTAATGAAAAACTGTTTTTT. Amino acid sequence: CASSQAGIVTANEKLFF.

The rearrangement joins TRBV5-1 to TRBJ1-3; D is possibly TRBD1 (5 bases). Germline V CDR1 and CDR2: SGHRS, YFSETQ. Trimming shortened V by 0 bases and J by 4 bases, and 11 bases separated the two germline ends. This CDR3 is built from 15 residues. The CDR3 loop reads CASSLVGDQGNTIYF. DNA of the CDR3: TGCGCCAGCAGCTTGGTAGGGGATCAAGGAAACACCATATATTTT. The full variable domain, in which reference TRBV5-1 and TRBJ1-3 provide the parts outside the CDR3, is KAGVTQTPRYLIKTRGQQVTLSCSPISGHRSVSWYQQTPGQGLQFLFEYFSETQRNKGNFPGRFSGRQFSNSRSEMNVSTLELGDSALYLCASSLVGDQGNTIYFGEGSWLTVV.

The chain is built from TRBV18 and TRBJ1-2; the match to TRBD1 covers 10 bases. The V gene's germline CDR1 is KGHSH and CDR2 LQKENI. After removal of 3 bases from V and 8 bases from J, the junction contained 15 bases not matched to a gene. This CDR3 is built from 17 residues. As DNA, the CDR3 is TGTGCCAGCTCACCGGTGGGCCGGGACAGGGGAATTGGGGGCTACACCTTC. Its translation: CASSPVGRDRGIGGYTF. Filled out from reference TRBV18 and TRBJ1-2, the complete variable domain reads NAGVMQNPRHLVRRRGQEARLRCSPMKGHSHVYWYRQLPEEGLKFMVYLQKENIIDESGMPKERFSAEFPKEGPSILRIQQVVRGDSAAYFCASSPVGRDRGIGGYTFGSGTRLTVV.

V usage is TRBV7-3 and J usage is TRBJ2-1; TRBD2 aligns across 10 bases. The germline V gene encodes CDR1 SGHTA and CDR2 FQGTGA. Unmatched junction bases numbered 6, after V lost 0 bases and J lost 1 base. This CDR3 is 18 amino acids long. The CDR3 region is CASSLTWASGGSYNEQFF. CDR3 sequence (DNA): TGTGCCAGCAGCTTAACATGGGCTAGCGGGGGTTCCTACAATGAGCAGTTCTTC.

This clone was seen only once. V is TRBV20-1 and J is TRBJ2-1; D is unresolved. CDR3 size: 11 residues. Trimming left V 0 bases short and J 6 bases short, with 3 bases between. Germline CDR1 DFQATT, CDR2 SNEGSKA (reference sequence). The CDR3 here is CSARDVNEQFF. The CDR3 DNA is TGCAGTGCTAGAGACGTCAATGAGCAGTTCTTC.

V is TRBV2 and J is TRBJ1-2, with D perhaps TRBD1 (5 bases). CDR3 length: 13 residues. Trimming took off 7 bases at V and 0 bases at J, with 9 bases between the two ends. Germline assignment: CDR1 SNHLY and CDR2 FYNNEI. In DNA form, the CDR3 reads TGTGCCAGCAAAGGGGCGGCTAACTATGGCTACACCTTC. Its translation is CASKGAANYGYTF.

CDR3 loop: CASSKGQGAAGELFF. The CDR3 DNA reads TGTGCCAGCAGCAAAGGACAGGGCGCAGCCGGGGAGCTGTTTTTT. V usage is TRBV27 and J usage is TRBJ2-2; 8 bases fit TRBD1. CDR3 length: 15 residues. Per germline, CDR1 MNHEY and CDR2 SMNVEV (reference sequence). V shed 6 bases and J 6 bases; nucleotides not matched to a gene: 9.

The chain couples TRBV7-2 to TRBJ2-3; 7 bases are shared with TRBD2. This CDR3 has 18 residues. V shed 3 bases, J shed 7 bases, and the junction held 19 bases outside the gene matches. CDR1 is SGHTA, CDR2 FQGNSA, per germline. CDR3 residues: CASSFMGPLAAAQNTQYF. The CDR3 DNA sequence: TGTGCCAGCAGCTTCATGGGCCCCCTAGCGGCCGCACAGAATACGCAGTATTTT. Full variable domain (outside the CDR3, taken from reference TRBV7-2 and TRBJ2-3): GAGVSQSPSNKVTEKGKDVELRCDPISGHTALYWYRQSLGQGLEFLIYFQGNSAPDKSGLPSDRFSAERTGGSVSTLTIQRTQQEDSAVYLCASSFMGPLAAAQNTQYFGPGTRLTVL.

The chain carries TRBV7-2 and TRBJ1-4; a possible D gene is TRBD1 (5 bases). V was clipped by 8 bases and J by 0 bases, with 10 bases between them. Germline CDR1 reads SGHTA; CDR2 reads FQGNSA. The CDR3 totals 14 residues. CDR3: CASRPGATNEKLFF. The CDR3 DNA follows: TGTGCCAGCCGCCCGGGGGCAACTAATGAAAAACTGTTTTTT.

V and J are TRBV19 and TRBJ1-2, with 7 bases that match TRBD1. V was clipped by 7 bases and J by 13 bases; unmatched bases: 15. The length of the CDR3 is 13 residues. Germline V gene data show CDR1 as LNHDA and CDR2 as SQIVND (reference sequence). CDR3 region: CASKDRNRGSCTF. The CDR3 DNA reads TGTGCCAGTAAGGATAGGAACAGGGGATCTTGCACCTTC.

The rearrangement uses TRBV27 and TRBJ2-1; unclear D gene. The V gene lost 5 bases and the J gene lost 2 bases, with 10 bases spanning the gap. Germline V gene data show CDR1 as MNHEY and CDR2 as SMNVEV (reference sequence). The length of the CDR3 is 14 residues. The DNA of the CDR3 is TGTGCCAGCAGTAGTAAGAAGCCCTACAATGAGCAGTTCTTC. As protein: CASSSKKPYNEQFF.

The rearrangement joins TRBV6-2 or TRBV6-3 to TRBJ2-7; the D gene is possibly TRBD1 (5 bases). V was shortened by 4 bases and J by 1 base, with 14 bases between the two germline ends. Germline V gives CDR1 MNHEY, CDR2 SVGEGT. CDR3 length: 15 residues. The CDR3 sequence is CASSLSGAVSYEQYF. CDR3 nucleotides: TGTGCCAGCAGTTTATCTGGGGCGGTGTCCTACGAGCAGTACTTC.

This sequence joins TRBV7-2 and TRBJ1-3; the D gene is possibly TRBD1 (6 bases). Germline CDR1 and CDR2: SGHTA and FQGNSA. The V and J ends lost 5 bases and 3 bases respectively, with 8 bases between them. The CDR3 covers 13 residues. CDR3 in DNA: TGTGCCAGCAGCGTACAGGGTGGAAACACCATATATTTT. Its translation is CASSVQGGNTIYF.

V and J are TRBV4-2 and TRBJ2-1; 12 bases align to TRBD2. The CDR3 consists of 16 residues. Germline loops: CDR1 LGHNA, CDR2 YNFKEQ. The trim removed 0 bases at V and 7 bases at J, leaving 4 bases unmatched. In DNA, the CDR3 is TGTGCCAGCAGCCAAGAGACCGGGACTAGCGGGAATGAGCAGTTCTTC. This gives the protein CASSQETGTSGNEQFF.

This rearrangement joins TRBV18 to TRBJ1-1; 11 bases map to TRBD1. The ends lost 2 bases at V and 2 bases at J; junction bases unmatched: 1. Germline loops: CDR1 KGHSH, CDR2 LQKENI. The CDR3 spans 15 residues. CDR3 residues: CASSPGTGGNTEAFF. CDR3 nucleotide sequence: TGTGCCAGCTCACCAGGGACAGGGGGAAACACTGAAGCTTTCTTT.

The J gene is TRBJ1-1, the V gene TRBV6-5, with D unclear. CDR3 size: 15 residues. Trimming took 0 bases from V and 0 from J, leaving 8 bases between them. The germline V gene encodes CDR1 MNHEY and CDR2 SVGAGI. The DNA of the CDR3 is TGTGCCAGCAGTTACTCGATTCAGGTGAACACTGAAGCTTTCTTT. This sequence encodes CASSYSIQVNTEAFF.

CDR3 protein: CASSLRVFYEQYF. The CDR3 nucleotides are TGTGCCAGCAGTTTACGGGTCTTCTACGAGCAGTACTTC. The chain combines TRBV28 with TRBJ2-7; D is ambiguous. The CDR3 has 13 amino acids. From germline, CDR1 is MDHEN and CDR2 SYDVKM. V lost 2 bases, J lost 3 bases, and 8 bases lay in between.

V gene TRBV24-1 combines with J gene TRBJ2-7, with D possibly matching TRBD2 (6 bases). CDR3 size: 17 residues. V gave up 3 bases and J gave up 0 bases, with 17 bases separating them. Germline V gene lookup returns CDR1 KGHDR and CDR2 SFDVKD. Written as DNA, the CDR3 is TGTGCCACCAGTGATGGGGGGAGCGTCCAGCACTCCTACGAGCAGTACTTC. Translated, it gives CATSDGGSVQHSYEQYF.

The gene calls are TRBV28 and TRBJ2-3; no reliable D call. Trimming cost V 7 bases and J 2 bases, with 10 bases left between them. CDR1 and CDR2 (germline): MDHEN, SYDVKM. CDR3 size: 13 residues. DNA for the CDR3: TGTGCCAGCATTAAGCCTAACACAGATACGCAGTATTTT. As protein: CASIKPNTDTQYF. The full variable domain, rest sourced from reference TRBV28 and TRBJ2-3, is DVKVTQSSRYLVKRTGEKVFLECVQDMDHENMFWYRQDPGLGLRLIYFSYDVKMKEKGDIPEGYSVSREKKERFSLILESASTNQTSMYLCASIKPNTDTQYFGPGTRLTVL.

This chain connects TRBV4-3 to TRBJ1-2; tentative D call: TRBD1 (5 bases). This CDR3 comprises 16 residues. The germline V gene has CDR1 LGHNA and CDR2 YSLEER. The V end was cut by 4 bases, the J end by 3 bases, with 18 bases between. The CDR3 region has the DNA TGCGCCAGCAGCCGCTTTTCCCAGGGCGCGGACTATGGCTACACCTTC. This gives the protein CASSRFSQGADYGYTF.

The chain joins TRBV4-3 to TRBJ1-2; TRBD1 matches 8 bases. The CDR3 extends over 15 amino acids. Trimming cost V 0 bases and J 2 bases; bases outside gene matches: 2. Germline-derived CDR1 and CDR2 are LGHNA and YSLEER. CDR3 coding DNA: TGCGCCAGCAGCCAAGATCGACAGGGGAACTATGGCTACACCTTC. Amino acids: CASSQDRQGNYGYTF.